Following are 20 T cell receptor beta chains from one sample sequenced in a study of T cell responses to AZD1222 COVID-19 vaccine. Assay: immunoSEQ multiplex PCR; the TCRdb copy retains only in-frame clones and omits some. This table holds under 200,000 clones, 90% found once. The sample consisted of peripheral blood, taken on day 0 of AZD1222 vaccination. Receptors were obtained from an adult in good health.

This sequence joins TRBV7-2 and TRBJ2-1; 8 nucleotides align to TRBD2. The CDR3 covers 17 residues. Germline V gene sequence: CDR1 SGHTA, CDR2 FQGNSA. V shed 2 bases and J 8 bases; nucleotides not matched to a gene: 14. The DNA for the CDR3 is TGTGCCAGCAGCTTAAACCCGTCCGGGACTAGTTGGTATGAGCAGTTCTTC. This codes for CASSLNPSGTSWYEQFF.

The chain has TRBV9 and TRBJ1-2; possible D gene TRBD1, 5 bases. The ends were cut back, 0 bases at V and 0 bases at J, with 9 bases in the middle. Germline V lookup: CDR1 SGDLS, CDR2 YYNGEE. The CDR3 is 15 residues long. As DNA, the CDR3 is TGTGCCAGCAGCGTAGGTGCAGGGTCTAACTATGGCTACACCTTC. This encodes CASSVGAGSNYGYTF.

The chain combines TRBV18 with TRBJ2-5, with unresolved D. CDR1 is KGHSH and CDR2 is LQKENI in the germline V gene. Trimming cost V 0 bases and J 5 bases, with 7 bases left between them. The CDR3 runs 13 residues. This CDR3 reads CASSPPTRETQYF. Here the CDR3 DNA reads TGTGCCAGCTCACCACCAACAAGGGAGACCCAGTACTTC.

V usage is TRBV13 and J usage is TRBJ1-6; D gene ambiguous. CDR1 is PRHDT and CDR2 is FYEKMQ in the germline V gene (reference sequence). The V gene lost 2 bases and the J gene lost 12 bases, with 5 bases spanning the gap. CDR3 length: 11 residues. The CDR3 DNA follows: TGTGCCAGCAGCTTAACGGGACCCCTCCACTTT. The encoded protein is CASSLTGPLHF.

The genes are TRBV10-3 and TRBJ2-7; D is perhaps TRBD2 (5 bases). The CDR3 contains 12 residues. The V gene's germline CDR1 is ENHRY and CDR2 SYGVKD. Trimming removed 2 bases at V and 3 bases at J, with 5 bases between. This CDR3 reads CAISETSYEQYF. Here the CDR3 DNA reads TGTGCCATCAGTGAGACTAGCTACGAGCAGTACTTC.

In nucleotides, the CDR3 is TGCGCCAGCAGCTTGGCCTGGCGGGGAAGCTCTGGAAACACCATATATTTT. This encodes CASSLAWRGSSGNTIYF. The chain employs TRBV5-1 and TRBJ1-3; D remains ambiguous. Per the germline V gene, CDR1 is SGHRS and CDR2 is YFSETQ. V was shortened by 0 bases and J by 0 bases, with 13 bases between the two germline ends. The length of the CDR3 is 17 residues. The whole variable domain, remainder taken from reference TRBV5-1 and TRBJ1-3, is KAGVTQTPRYLIKTRGQQVTLSCSPISGHRSVSWYQQTPGQGLQFLFEYFSETQRNKGNFPGRFSGRQFSNSRSEMNVSTLELGDSALYLCASSLAWRGSSGNTIYFGEGSWLTVV.

CDR3 sequence reads: CASSHARRAVYQETQYF. As DNA, the CDR3 is TGTGCCAGCAGCCACGCCCGCCGGGCGGTATACCAAGAGACCCAGTACTTC. V usage is TRBV3-1 (or the pseudogene TRBV3-2) and J usage is TRBJ2-5; D is ambiguous. V was cut by 3 bases and J by 0 bases, with 17 bases left in between. This CDR3 comprises 17 residues. Germline values: CDR1 LGHDT, CDR2 YNNKEL (reference sequence).

The chain couples TRBV15 to TRBJ1-2; no clear D. This CDR3 is 16 amino acids long. Germline V gives CDR1 LNHNV, CDR2 YYDKDF (reference sequence). Trimming took off 0 bases at V and 4 bases at J, with 15 bases between the two ends. Written as DNA, the CDR3 is TGTGCCACCAGCAGAGATAGGGTCTCTCGGGGCTATGGCTACACCTTC. Its protein product is CATSRDRVSRGYGYTF.

This rearrangement joins TRBV6-1 to TRBJ2-7, with 7 positions matching TRBD2. The CDR3 runs 16 residues. Germline V gene data show CDR1 as MNHNS and CDR2 as SASEGT. Trimming cost V 2 bases and J 3 bases; bases outside gene matches: 10. The CDR3 bases are TGTGCCAGCAGTGAATTAGATGGGAGGGCAGGCTACGAGCAGTACTTC. Translation gives CASSELDGRAGYEQYF.

This clone was picked up one time. The rearrangement links TRBV27 to TRBJ2-7; TRBD2 matches 7 bases. CDR1 and CDR2 (germline): MNHEY, SMNVEV (reference sequence). This CDR3 spans 15 amino acids. V lost 6 bases to trimming and J lost 3 bases; unmatched junction nucleotides: 11. The CDR3 sequence is CASSPLSAGNYEQYF. CDR3 in DNA: TGTGCCAGCAGCCCTCTATCAGCGGGGAACTACGAGCAGTACTTC.

A note on this clone: Its ends do not fully match the called genes, so a read error is possible. The chain uses TRBV7-7 and TRBJ2-5; 10 bases are a match to TRBD2. The length of the CDR3 is 15 residues. Germline CDR1 and CDR2: SSHAT and FNYEAQ (reference sequence). The CDR3 bases are TGTGCTAGCAGCTTTTCAGCGGGGGGGCTTGAGACCCAGTACTTC. Translated: CASSFSAGGLETQYF.

V gene TRBV6-6 combines with J gene TRBJ1-5, with D maybe TRBD1 (6 bases). Germline CDR1 and CDR2: MNHNY and SVGAGI (reference sequence). V was shortened by 5 bases and J by 0 bases, with 20 bases between the two germline ends. This CDR3 is built from 18 residues. CDR3 amino acids: CASSLSLGQSYSNQPQHF. DNA for the CDR3: TGTGCCAGCAGTCTCAGTTTAGGACAGTCCTATAGCAATCAGCCCCAGCATTTT.

The chain joins TRBV15 to TRBJ1-4; 7 bases line up with TRBD1. The trim removed 4 bases at V and 4 bases at J, leaving 3 bases unmatched. The CDR3 runs to 14 residues. CDR1 is LNHNV and CDR2 is YYDKDF in the germline V gene (reference sequence). CDR3 bases: TGTGCCACCAGCACCCACAGGGGTAATGAAAAACTGTTTTTT. Translated, it gives CATSTHRGNEKLFF.

This clone was recorded once. The chain recombines TRBV2 with TRBJ1-6, with 7 positions matching TRBD1. Germline trimming cut 5 bases from V and 6 bases from J; bases unmatched to any gene: 7. Germline values: CDR1 SNHLY, CDR2 FYNNEI. There are 15 residues in the CDR3. The CDR3 bases are TGTGCCAGCAGTCGACAGGGAGGGCCTAATTCACCCCTCCACTTT. Translating it yields CASSRQGGPNSPLHF.

The J gene is TRBJ1-2, the V gene TRBV6-1, with TRBD1 matching over 8 bases. Trimming cost V 4 bases and J 5 bases; bases outside gene matches: 6. The CDR3 runs 14 residues. Germline CDR1 reads MNHNS; CDR2 reads SASEGT. This CDR3 reads CASSALDRAYGYTF. CDR3 DNA: TGTGCCAGCAGTGCCTTGGACAGGGCATATGGCTACACCTTC.

Only a few counts were recorded for this clone. This chain joins TRBV24-1 and TRBJ2-5; 10 positions agree with TRBD1. Germline loops: CDR1 KGHDR, CDR2 SFDVKD. The ends lost 9 bases at V and 0 bases at J; junction bases unmatched: 3. This CDR3 comprises 14 residues. CDR3 sequence reads: CATGGTGDQETQYF. The CDR3 DNA reads as TGTGCCACCGGAGGGACAGGGGACCAAGAGACCCAGTACTTC.

The V and J genes are TRBV5-1 and TRBJ1-5; a weak D match, TRBD1 (6 bases). V lost 2 bases and J 6 bases, leaving 12 bases between the germline ends. The CDR3 contains 14 residues. Per germline, CDR1 SGHRS and CDR2 YFSETQ. The CDR3 spells CASSFIGGSQPQHF. The DNA for the CDR3 is TGCGCCAGCAGCTTTATAGGGGGAAGTCAGCCCCAGCATTTT.

The chain recombines TRBV11-1 with TRBJ1-3; D uncertain. Trimming took 2 bases from V and 0 from J, leaving 8 bases between them. Germline-derived CDR1 and CDR2 are SGHAT and FQDESV (reference sequence). The CDR3 extends over 15 amino acids. The CDR3 loop is CASSLTPASGNTIYF. DNA for the CDR3: TGTGCCAGCAGCTTAACACCTGCCTCTGGAAACACCATATATTTT.

This clone was found a few times. The J gene is TRBJ2-1, the V gene TRBV27; D is uncertain. Germline CDR1 reads MNHEY; CDR2 reads SMNVEV (reference sequence). The CDR3 length is 15 residues. Trimming cost V 0 bases and J 1 base, with 7 bases left between them. The CDR3 coding sequence is TGTGCCAGCAGTTTATCCCACCCTTCCTACAATGAGCAGTTCTTC. Translation gives CASSLSHPSYNEQFF.

V usage is TRBV5-6 and J usage is TRBJ2-5; maybe TRBD1 (6 bases). CDR1 and CDR2 (germline): SGHDT, YYEEEE. The CDR3 runs to 14 residues. The germline V and J ends were trimmed by 0 bases and 5 bases, with 11 bases remaining between them. The CDR3 region is CASSLATGRETQYF. The CDR3 bases are TGTGCCAGCAGCTTGGCCACAGGGCGGGAGACCCAGTACTTC. The whole variable domain, filled in from reference TRBV5-6 and TRBJ2-5, reads DAGVTQSPTHLIKTRGQQVTLRCSPKSGHDTVSWYQQALGQGPQFIFQYYEEEERQRGNFPDRFSGHQFPNYSSELNVNALLLGDSALYLCASSLATGRETQYFGPGTRLLVL.